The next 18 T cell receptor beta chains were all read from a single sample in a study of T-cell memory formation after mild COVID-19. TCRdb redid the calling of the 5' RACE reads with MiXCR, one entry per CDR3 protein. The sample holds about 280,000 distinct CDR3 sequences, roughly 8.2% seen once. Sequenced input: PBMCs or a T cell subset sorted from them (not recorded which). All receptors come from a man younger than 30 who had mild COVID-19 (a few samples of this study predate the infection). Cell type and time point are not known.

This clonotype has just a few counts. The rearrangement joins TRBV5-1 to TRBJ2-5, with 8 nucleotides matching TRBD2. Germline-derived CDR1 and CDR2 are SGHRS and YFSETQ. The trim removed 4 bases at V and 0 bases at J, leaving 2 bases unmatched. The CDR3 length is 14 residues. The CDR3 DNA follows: TGCGCCAGCAGCCCGGGACTAGACCAAGAGACCCAGTACTTC. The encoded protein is CASSPGLDQETQYF.

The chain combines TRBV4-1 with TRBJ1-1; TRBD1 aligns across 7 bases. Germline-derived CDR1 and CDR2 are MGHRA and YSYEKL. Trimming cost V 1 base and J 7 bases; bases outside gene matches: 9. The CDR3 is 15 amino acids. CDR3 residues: CASSQARTGESEAFF. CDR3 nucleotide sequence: TGCGCCAGCAGCCAAGCACGAACAGGGGAAAGTGAAGCTTTCTTT.

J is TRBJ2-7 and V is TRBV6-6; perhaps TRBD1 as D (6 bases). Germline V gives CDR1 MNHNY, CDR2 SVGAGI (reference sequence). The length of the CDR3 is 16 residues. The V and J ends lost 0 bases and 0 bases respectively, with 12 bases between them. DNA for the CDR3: TGTGCCAGCAGTTACTCGAACAGGGAAGACTCCTACGAGCAGTACTTC. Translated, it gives CASSYSNREDSYEQYF.

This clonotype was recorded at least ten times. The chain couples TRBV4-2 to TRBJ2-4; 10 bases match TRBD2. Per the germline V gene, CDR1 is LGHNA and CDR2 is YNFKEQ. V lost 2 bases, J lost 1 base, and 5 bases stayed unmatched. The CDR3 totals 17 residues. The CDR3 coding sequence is TGTGCCAGCAGCCAAACCGGGACTAGCGCTGCCAAAAACATTCAGTACTTC. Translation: CASSQTGTSAAKNIQYF.

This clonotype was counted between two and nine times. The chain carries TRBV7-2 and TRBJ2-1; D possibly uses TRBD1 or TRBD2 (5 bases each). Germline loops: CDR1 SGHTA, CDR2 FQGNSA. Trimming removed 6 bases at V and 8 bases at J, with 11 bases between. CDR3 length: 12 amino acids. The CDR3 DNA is TGTGCCAGCAGTCCCAAGGGACATGAGCAGTTCTTC. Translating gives CASSPKGHEQFF. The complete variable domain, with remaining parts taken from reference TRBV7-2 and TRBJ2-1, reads GAGVSQSPSNKVTEKGKDVELRCDPISGHTALYWYRQSLGQGLEFLIYFQGNSAPDKSGLPSDRFSAERTGGSVSTLTIQRTQQEDSAVYLCASSPKGHEQFFGPGTRLTVL.

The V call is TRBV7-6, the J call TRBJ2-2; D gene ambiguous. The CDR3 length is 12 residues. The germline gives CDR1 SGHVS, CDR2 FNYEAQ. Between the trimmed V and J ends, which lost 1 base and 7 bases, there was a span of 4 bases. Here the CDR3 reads CASSLDHGELFF. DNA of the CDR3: TGTGCCAGCAGCTTAGACCACGGGGAGCTGTTTTTT.

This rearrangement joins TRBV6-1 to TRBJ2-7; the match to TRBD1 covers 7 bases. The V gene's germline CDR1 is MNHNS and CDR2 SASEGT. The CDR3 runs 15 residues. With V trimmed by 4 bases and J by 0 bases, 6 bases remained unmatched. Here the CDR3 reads CASSGGTVSSYEQYF. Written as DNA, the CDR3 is TGTGCCAGCAGTGGGGGGACAGTGAGCTCCTACGAGCAGTACTTC.

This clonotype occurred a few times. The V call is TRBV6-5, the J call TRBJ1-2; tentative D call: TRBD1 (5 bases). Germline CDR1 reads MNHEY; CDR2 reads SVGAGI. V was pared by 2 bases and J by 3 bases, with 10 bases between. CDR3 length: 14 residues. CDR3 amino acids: CASSYAGTDYGYTF. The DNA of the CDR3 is TGTGCCAGCAGTTACGCCGGGACGGACTATGGCTACACCTTC.

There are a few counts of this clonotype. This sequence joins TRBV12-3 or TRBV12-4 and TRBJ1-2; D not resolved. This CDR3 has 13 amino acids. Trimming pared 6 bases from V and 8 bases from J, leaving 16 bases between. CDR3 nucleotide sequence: TGTGCCAGCAGCCCCTCGGGAGGGTTGGGCTACACCTTC. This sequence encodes CASSPSGGLGYTF.

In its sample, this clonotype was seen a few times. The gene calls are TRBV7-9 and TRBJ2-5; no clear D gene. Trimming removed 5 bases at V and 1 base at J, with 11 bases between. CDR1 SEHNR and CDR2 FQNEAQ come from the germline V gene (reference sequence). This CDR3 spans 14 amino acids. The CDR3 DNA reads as TGTGCCAGCAGCCCGTGGTGGGGCCAAGAGACCCAGTACTTC. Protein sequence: CASSPWWGQETQYF.

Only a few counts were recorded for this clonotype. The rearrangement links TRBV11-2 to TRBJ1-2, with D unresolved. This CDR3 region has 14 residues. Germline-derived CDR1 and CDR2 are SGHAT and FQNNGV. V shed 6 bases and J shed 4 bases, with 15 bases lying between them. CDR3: CASRMNVGTYGYTF. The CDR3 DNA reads TGTGCCAGCAGAATGAACGTCGGAACCTATGGCTACACCTTC.

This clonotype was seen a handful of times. In nucleotides, the CDR3 is TGTGCCAGCAGCACCAGCCGGGGCAGGGTAGGAGAAAAACTGTTTTTT. Encoded protein: CASSTSRGRVGEKLFF. The V call is TRBV7-8, the J call TRBJ1-4; possibly TRBD1 for D (5 bases). CDR3 length equals 16 residues. Germline V gene lookup returns CDR1 SGHVS and CDR2 FQNEAQ. With 5 bases removed from V and 8 bases from J, the gap between germline ends came to 21 bases.

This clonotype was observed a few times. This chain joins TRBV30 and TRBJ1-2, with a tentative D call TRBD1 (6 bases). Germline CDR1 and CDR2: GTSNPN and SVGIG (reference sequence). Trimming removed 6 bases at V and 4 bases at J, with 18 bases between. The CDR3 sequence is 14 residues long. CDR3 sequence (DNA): TGTGCCTGTCCTACGGGGGGCCAAACCTATGGCTACACCTTC. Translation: CACPTGGQTYGYTF.

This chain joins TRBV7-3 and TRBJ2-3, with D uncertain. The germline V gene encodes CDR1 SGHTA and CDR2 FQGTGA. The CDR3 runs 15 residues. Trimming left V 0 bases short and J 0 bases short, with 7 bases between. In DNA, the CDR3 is TGTGCCAGCAGCTTAACTGGGCCTAGCACAGATACGCAGTATTTT. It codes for CASSLTGPSTDTQYF.

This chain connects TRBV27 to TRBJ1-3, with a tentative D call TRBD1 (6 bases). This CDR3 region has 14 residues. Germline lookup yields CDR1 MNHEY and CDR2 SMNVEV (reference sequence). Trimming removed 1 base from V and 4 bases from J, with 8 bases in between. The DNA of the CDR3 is TGTGCCAGCAGTTTATTTGGGGGCGGAAACACCATATATTTT. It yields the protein CASSLFGGGNTIYF.

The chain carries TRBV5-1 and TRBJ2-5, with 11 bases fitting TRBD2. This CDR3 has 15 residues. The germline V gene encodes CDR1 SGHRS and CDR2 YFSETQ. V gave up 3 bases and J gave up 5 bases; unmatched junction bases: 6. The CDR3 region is CASSYSGGAVETQYF. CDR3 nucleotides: TGCGCCAGCAGCTATAGCGGGGGGGCCGTCGAGACCCAGTACTTC.

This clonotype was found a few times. CDR3 sequence (DNA): TGTGCCAGCAGCTTAGCCTGGGGGTCCTATAATTCACCCCTCCACTTT. It specifies CASSLAWGSYNSPLHF. The J gene is TRBJ1-6, the V gene TRBV7-8; D might be TRBD1 (5 bases). V lost 0 bases and J 1 base, leaving 7 bases between the germline ends. This CDR3 region has 16 residues. Germline V gene data show CDR1 as SGHVS and CDR2 as FQNEAQ. Full variable domain (missing parts from reference TRBV7-8 and TRBJ1-6): GAGVSQSPRYKVAKRGQDVALRCDPISGHVSLFWYQQALGQGPEFLTYFQNEAQLDKSGLPSDRFFAERPEGSVSTLKIQRTQQEDSAVYLCASSLAWGSYNSPLHFGNGTRLTVT.

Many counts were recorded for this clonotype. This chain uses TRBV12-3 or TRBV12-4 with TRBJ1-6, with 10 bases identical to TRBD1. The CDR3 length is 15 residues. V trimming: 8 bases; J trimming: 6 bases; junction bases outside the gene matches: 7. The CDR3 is CASRTGTGVNSPLHF. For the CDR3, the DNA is TGTGCCAGCCGTACCGGGACAGGGGTTAATTCACCCCTCCACTTT.